This T cell receptor beta chain was profiled in a study of T cells in Graves' hyperthyroidism and ophthalmopathy. Study-wide context: The initial diagnosis was the point when peripheral blood was collected, ahead of any treatment. Whole-study findings and limits: Ophthalmopathy, which appeared later, was predicted by the model a median about 6 months before onset. Most clonotypes expanded in thyroid above 0.001 were likewise present in blood.

In its sample, this clonotype was seen many times. What it binds is unknown. The J segment lost 3 bases and the V segment lost 1 base, leaving 3 bases of the junction unmatched. The CDR3 loop spans 14 amino acids. Germline V lookup: CDR1 GTSNPN, CDR2 SVGIG (reference sequence). Amplification yielded TCR beta CDR3 regions, with RNA transcripts as the source. First-round RT-PCR with HTBI primers amplified the TCR CDR3 region. TCRdb re-analysed the multiplex PCR reads in MiXCR, keeping a single row per CDR3 protein. The repertoire holds 650,000 to 700,000 distinct CDR3 sequences, roughly a sixth seen once, with around a sixth in the top ten.

Sequences were obtained from blood. V and J are TRBV30 and TRBJ2-1, with TRBD2 identical over 7 bases. The clonotype was recovered from a man in his fifties with Graves' hyperthyroidism. The CDR3 region has the DNA TGTGCCTGGAGTGGCGGGAGTCACTACAATGAGCAGTTCTTC. Translated, it gives CAWSGGSHYNEQFF.